This TCR beta chain derives from a study of siplizumab effects on memory and regulatory T cells. TCRdb's copy holds only in-frame clones and misses some; the assay was immunoSEQ multiplex PCR. The sample has 85,000 or so clones, approximately 95% seen once. In germline, CDR1 is SGHAT, CDR2 FQNNGV. CDR3 length: 16 amino acids. This clone was counted once. Its antigen remains unknown. Study-level results: There appeared to be greater diversity in naive T cells than in memory cells, and naive T cells seemed major contributors to the alloresponse.

The J gene is TRBJ2-5, the V gene TRBV11-2; 7 bases agree with TRBD2. The tail of the sequence fits TRBJ2-7 better, so the J call may be wrong. Source material: CD8+ T cells sorted from blood. This receptor was taken from a human donor in good health. The CDR3 region has the DNA TGTGCCAGCAGCCTCGGGGCTAGCGGATCCTCCTACGAGCAGTACTTC. Residues: CASSLGASGSSYEQYF.